The entry below gives a single T cell receptor (beta chain) sequence along with its context. This clonotype was seen a few times. This clone's antigen is unknown. Per-nucleotide qualities are absent, and no much larger clonotype sits a single base away. Library construction relied on 5' RACE. The sequencer was an Illumina HiSeq 2500. A second roughly 6 to 11 cycle PCR used a sample-barcoded 5' primer and a J-beta primer mix. A unique molecular identifier was introduced onto each TCR beta cDNA molecule by a template-switch 5' adaptor carrying 12 random nucleotides. Each sample yielded at least 2.5 million CDR3-containing paired-end reads. The Mint cDNA synthesis kit, primed by a TRBC-specific oligonucleotide, was used to synthesize first-strand cDNA from all RNA. After uracil-DNA glycosylase treatment, a first 18-cycle PCR used universal primers M1SS and BC2_uni_R on all cDNA. Under the source paper's analysis protocol: Each sample was normalized by randomly selecting 1 million high-quality reads, each carrying a distinct molecular identifier. Instead of being binned into consensus sequences, reads that shared molecular identifiers were thrown out. CDR3 identification, clonotype clustering and error correction used MiTCR with a Q25 quality threshold and the strictest error-elimination algorithm. A nonparametric unseen species model with Euler transformation was used to estimate lower-bound total TCR beta diversity. TCRdb itself trimmed the public reads at Q25 with fastp, ran MiXCR and retained productive beta chains. Under each unique CDR3 protein, matching rows form one entry showing the most common genes and DNA. These V and J calls derive from TCRdb rather than the authors' analysis. The sample has around 1,000,000 distinct CDR3 sequences on record, roughly two fifths of them singletons. Together, the top ten hold around 14% of the sample.

From cysteine to phenylalanine, the CDR3 is 14 amino acids long. Only the CDR3 portion is preserved as DNA: 42 bases, with reading frame beginning at the first base. As encoded in the germline V gene (reference sequence), CDR1 is MNHNY while CDR2 is SVGAGI. Between the V and J ends, shortened by 1 base and 6 bases respectively, the junction contains 12 bases. The donors were under 40 Caucasian individuals from Russia, aged about 6 to 100 years, who were systemically healthy. Around 9.9 milliliters of peripheral blood were collected from each donor into EDTA-treated Vacutainer tubes. Ficoll-Paque density-gradient centrifugation was used to isolate PBMCs, with at least 7 million per sample. Trizol reagent was used to extract total RNA from the PBMCs, yielding at least 6 micrograms per sample. For every donor, an aliquot of PBMCs went through flow cytometry to measure the percentages of naive CD45RAhigh/CD27high T cells.

The data originate from a study of blood T cells in healthy people across ages (dated by TCRdb to the mid-2010s). The study in broad terms: In model experiments, roughly one uniquely barcoded TCR beta cDNA molecule per two T cells was captured by template switching. Four age groups were formed from the donors: young (average approximately 15 years), middle-aged (around 41), aged (under 70) and long-lived (around 82). Age-related changes in TCR beta repertoire diversity were measured in the study by deep sequencing normalized with unique cDNA molecular identifiers. Two additional independent replicas of 1 million unique cDNA reads from the same blood draw were analyzed for two donors (one aged 18 to 29 and one aged 80 or older). To avoid experimental bias, donors of different ages were spread randomly across the sequencing lanes. The paper's findings and limits, for the study overall: Compared with the aged group, the long-lived group had more naive CD4+ T cells, fewer expanded clones and increased TCR diversity, suggesting age selection. Estimates of total diversity based on one million sequenced T cells were considered lower bounds and underestimates. Observed TCR beta diversity per million T cells fell roughly linearly with age, and a significant reduction was already apparent by age around 44. The percentage of naive T cells measured by flow cytometry correlated strongly with observed TCR beta diversity. Conclusive comparison of naive and antigen-experienced compartments was prevented by the profiling of bulk unsorted PBMCs. Because donor CMV infection status was unknown, age-related changes in expanded clonotypes were potentially confounded.

The TCR sequence derives from a man between 18 and 29 years old in good health. Material: blood. The chain is assembled from TRBV6-6 and TRBJ1-2; confidence is insufficient to name the D gene. The bases are TGTGCCAGCAGTTACTTCGCCTCCATCGATGGCTACACCTTC. Translated, it reads CASSYFASIDGYTF.